This T cell receptor beta chain derives from a study of CD8+CD57+ T cells in acquired aplastic anemia. V was trimmed by 0 bases and J by 8 bases, leaving 12 bases between them. Germline CDR1 SGHNT, CDR2 YYREEE (reference sequence). The CDR3 loop spans 15 amino acids. In patients chosen for sequencing, flow cytometry had shown CD8+CD57+ cell expansion. Severe acquired aplastic anemia was diagnosed in all patients. Findings and caveats of the study: Between patients and controls, approximately 29 CD8+ CDR3 sequences were found in common.

Profiles of TCR beta VDJ and CDR3 were generated from a genomic DNA template. Via MiXCR, TCRdb re-called the reads, giving one row per CDR3 protein. The sample holds around 79,000 distinct CDR3 sequences, approximately 70% seen once. As concerns this clonotype: The antigen is not known.

This receptor was identified in a human donor with aplastic anemia. V is TRBV5-4 and J is TRBJ1-6; D remains ambiguous. What was sequenced was sorted CD4+, CD8+, or CD8+CD57+ T cells (not recorded which) from PBMCs. DNA for the CDR3: TGTGCCAGCAGCTTGGGGGTCGTGGGTGATTCACCCCTCCACTTT. This translates into CASSLGVVGDSPLHF.